A selection of T cell receptor beta chains follows, all from one sample in a study of shared clonotypes between healthy human individuals. Sequencing used immunoSEQ multiplex PCR; TCRdb keeps in-frame clones, though not all of them. The data show hundreds of thousands of clones, with about 98% seen just once and 0.25% to 0.35% held by the top ten. The sample taken for sequencing was naive CD8+ T cells sorted from blood. All receptors derive from a man in his thirties or forties in good health. Both conserved end residues are part of each CDR3. The order of the fields is D gene, J gene, clone size, V gene, CDR3 DNA, CDR3 protein. D genes are given only for firm matches. Some rows mark clone size as missing; the rest say once, few, many or name a class of expanded clone.

.,TRBJ2-3,.,TRBV2,TGTGCCAGCGGGAGAGCAGATACGCAGTATTTT,CASGRADTQYF
TRBD2,TRBJ2-7,.,TRBV9,TGTGCCAGCAGCGTAGGAGGACTAGCGGGAGACGAGCAGTACTTC,CASSVGGLAGDEQYF
.,TRBJ2-7,once,TRBV19,TGTGCCAGTATGGAGACTGTTGTCTCCTACGAGCAGTACTTC,CASMETVVSYEQYF
.,TRBJ2-7,.,TRBV5-1,TGCGCCAGCGGGGGCAACGAGCAGTACTTC,CASGGNEQYF
TRBD1,TRBJ2-7,.,TRBV27,TGTGCCAGCAGTTTTTCCCGGACAGGAAGCTACGAGCAGTACTTC,CASSFSRTGSYEQYF
TRBD2,TRBJ2-7,.,TRBV5-1,TGCGCCAGCAGCCCCGCGGTAGCGGGAGTCAACGAGCAGTACTTC,CASSPAVAGVNEQYF
.,TRBJ1-5,.,TRBV2,TGTGCCAGCAGTGAAGCAATTGAACTAAAAAGCAATCAGCCCCAGCATTTT,CASSEAIELKSNQPQHF
.,TRBJ2-7,.,TRBV4-1,TGCGCCAGCAGCCAAGATCACGGGGTCGAGCAGTACTTC,CASSQDHGVEQYF
.,TRBJ2-3,once,TRBV7-6,TGTGCCAGCAGACCGGCAGCGGTTAGCACAGATACGCAGTATTTT,CASRPAAVSTDTQYF
.,TRBJ2-5,once,TRBV14,TGTGCCAGCAGCCAAGAGGTCTGGACTACACAAGAGACCCAGTACTTC,CASSQEVWTTQETQYF
.,TRBJ2-7,.,TRBV5-6,TGTGCCAGCAGCTTGGCCTTCCTGGGCTACGAGCAGTACTTC,CASSLAFLGYEQYF
.,TRBJ2-7,.,TRBV10-2,TGCGCCAGCAGCTTGACTATACACTACGAGCAGTACTTC,CASSLTIHYEQYF
TRBD2,TRBJ2-1,.,TRBV10-2,TGCGCCAGCAGTGAGAGGCTAGCGGGAGGGCCGAATCGTAATGAGCAGTTCTTC,CASSERLAGGPNRNEQFF
.,TRBJ2-3,.,TRBV7-3,TGTGCCAGCAGCCCAAACGGGGCTGACTACCACCCCACAGATACGCAGTATTTT,CASSPNGADYHPTDTQYF
.,TRBJ2-7,once,TRBV29-1,TGCAGCGTTGGGGGGGGACAGTCTCCCTTATTGCACGAGCAGTACTTC,CSVGGGQSPLLHEQYF
TRBD2,TRBJ2-3,.,TRBV29-1,TGCAGCGTTGAAGATACTAGCGGGAGGGGTACAGATACGCAGTATTTT,CSVEDTSGRGTDTQYF
.,TRBJ2-7,.,TRBV27,TGTGCCAGCAGTCCCCTGAGAGAGCCCTACGAGCAGTACTTC,CASSPLREPYEQYF
.,TRBJ2-7,.,TRBV27,TGTGCCAGCAGTCCAAGTCCGGGAAGGTCCTACGAGCAGTACTTC,CASSPSPGRSYEQYF
TRBD2,TRBJ2-7,.,TRBV5-1,TGCGCCAGCAGCTTGCTCCGGACTAGCGTCTACGAGCAGTACTTC,CASSLLRTSVYEQYF
.,TRBJ2-1,.,TRBV6-5,TGTGCCAGCAGTTACTTAAACATTCAGGGGAGGGAGCAGTTCTTC,CASSYLNIQGREQFF
.,TRBJ2-1,once,TRBV5-5,TGTGCCAGCAGCGGAGCAGGTGCGTGGGAGCAGTTCTTC,CASSGAGAWEQFF
TRBD2,TRBJ2-1,once,TRBV19,TGTGCCAGTAGTATTGGGACTAGCGGGAGGGGGAGCTCCTACAATGAGCAGTTCTTC,CASSIGTSGRGSSYNEQFF
.,TRBJ2-2,.,TRBV6-6,TGTGCCAGCAGTTACTACAGATACACCGGGGAGCTGTTTTTT,CASSYYRYTGELFF
.,TRBJ2-2,.,TRBV18,TGTGCCAGCGCGCAGAAAAACACCGGGGAGCTGTTTTTT,CASAQKNTGELFF
.,TRBJ1-1,.,TRBV27,TGTGCCAGCAGCTCCTTGTTGAACACTGAAGCTTTCTTT,CASSSLLNTEAFF
TRBD2,TRBJ2-3,.,TRBV7-9,TGTGCCAGCAGCTCACGGACTAGCGGGAGATCAGATACGCAGTATTTT,CASSSRTSGRSDTQYF
.,TRBJ2-1,.,TRBV28,TGTGCCAGCAGTTCGGGGGCGGCGGATGAGCAGTTCTTC,CASSSGAADEQFF
TRBD2,TRBJ2-5,.,TRBV7-9,TGTGCCAGCAGCCCGTATCGGACTAGCGGGGAAGAGACCCAGTACTTC,CASSPYRTSGEETQYF
TRBD2,TRBJ2-2,.,TRBV2,TGTGCCAGCAGTGATGAGGGACTAGCGGTTTCCGGGGAGCTGTTTTTT,CASSDEGLAVSGELFF
TRBD2,TRBJ2-7,.,TRBV11-2,TGTGCCAGCAGCTCTGATGCGGGAGCCCCCGAGCAGTACTTC,CASSSDAGAPEQYF
.,TRBJ1-5,.,TRBV11-2,TGTGCCAGCAGCCCCACGAACAATCAGCCCCAGCATTTT,CASSPTNNQPQHF
.,TRBJ2-3,.,TRBV5-1,TGCGCCAGCAGCTGGGGCTTTGCAGATACGCAGTATTTT,CASSWGFADTQYF
.,TRBJ2-6,.,TRBV29-1,TGCAGCGTTGACGGGGGTGGGGCCAACGTCCTGACTTTC,CSVDGGGANVLTF
.,TRBJ2-7,.,TRBV7-8,TGTGCCAGCAGCTTAGGGCTCAGCGGGACAGATGGGGAGCAGTACTTC,CASSLGLSGTDGEQYF